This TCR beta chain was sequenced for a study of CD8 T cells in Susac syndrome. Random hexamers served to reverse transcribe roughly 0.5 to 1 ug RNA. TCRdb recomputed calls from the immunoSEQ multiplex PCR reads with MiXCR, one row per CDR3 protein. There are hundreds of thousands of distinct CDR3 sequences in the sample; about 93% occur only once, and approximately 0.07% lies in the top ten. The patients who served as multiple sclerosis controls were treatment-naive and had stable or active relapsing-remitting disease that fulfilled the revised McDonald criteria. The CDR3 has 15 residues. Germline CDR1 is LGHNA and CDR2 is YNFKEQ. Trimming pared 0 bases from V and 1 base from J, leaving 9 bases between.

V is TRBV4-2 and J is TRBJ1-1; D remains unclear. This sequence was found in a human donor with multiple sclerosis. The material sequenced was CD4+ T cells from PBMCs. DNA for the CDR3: TGTGCCAGCAGCCAAGATGGTCCCCGGAACACTGAAGCTTTCTTT. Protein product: CASSQDGPRNTEAFF.